This T cell receptor (beta chain) was profiled in a study of OX40 agonist ivuxolimab in advanced cancers. Germline CDR1 is SGHDN and CDR2 is FVKESK. Trimming shortened V by 3 bases and J by 4 bases, and 8 bases separated the two germline ends. This CDR3 region has 13 residues. Sampling of blood occurred at baseline, cycle 4 day 1, and cycle 7 day 1. This table comes from immunoSEQ multiplex PCR, and its TCRdb copy is limited to in-frame clones, with some not included. This sample has 25,000 to 35,000 clones, with less than 90% found just once. V is TRBV14 and J is TRBJ2-3; D unresolved. The sequence was obtained from an adult with an advanced solid tumor such as melanoma, head and neck, liver or kidney cancer. This material consisted of CD4+ or CD8+ T cells sorted from blood, taken in a trial of the OX40 agonist ivuxolimab. CDR3 bases: TGTGCCAGCAGCCAGAATCTACCAGATACGCAGTATTTT. It translates to CASSQNLPDTQYF.